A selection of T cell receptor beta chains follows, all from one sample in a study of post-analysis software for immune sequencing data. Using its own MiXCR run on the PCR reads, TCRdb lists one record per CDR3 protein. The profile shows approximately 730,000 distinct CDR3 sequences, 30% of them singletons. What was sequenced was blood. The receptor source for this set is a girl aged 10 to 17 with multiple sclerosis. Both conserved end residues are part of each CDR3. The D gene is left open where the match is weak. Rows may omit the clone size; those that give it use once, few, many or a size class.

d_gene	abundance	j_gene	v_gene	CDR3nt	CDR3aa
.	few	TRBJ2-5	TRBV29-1	TGCAGCGTGTATTCCCGGGAGTGGGGAGAGACCCAGTACTTC	CSVYSREWGETQYF
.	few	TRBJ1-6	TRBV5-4	TGTGCCAGCAGCGAAATGCAGGGGATCTCACCCCTCCACTTT	CASSEMQGISPLHF
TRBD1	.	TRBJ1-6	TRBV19	TGTGCCAGTAACGGCGCGACAGGGGCCCCAAATTCACCCCTCCACTTT	CASNGATGAPNSPLHF
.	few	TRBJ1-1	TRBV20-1	TGCAGTGCTGAGGGACGCCTACAGAACACTGAAGCTTTCTTT	CSAEGRLQNTEAFF
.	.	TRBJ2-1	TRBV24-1	TGTGCCACCAGTGGGGTTGAGGCGGACAAATCATACAATGAGCAGTTCTTC	CATSGVEADKSYNEQFF
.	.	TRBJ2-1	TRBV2	TGTGCCAGCAGTGAGTTCAGGGAGCATGAGCAGTTCTTC	CASSEFREHEQFF
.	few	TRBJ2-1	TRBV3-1	TGTGCCAGCAGCCTAAGACTGGTCTCCTACAATGAGCAGTTCTTC	CASSLRLVSYNEQFF
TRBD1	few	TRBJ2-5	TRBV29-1	TGCAGCGTTGAGAGGGGACAGGGCTTGAGAGAGACCCAGTACTTC	CSVERGQGLRETQYF
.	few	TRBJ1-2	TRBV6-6	TGTGCCAGCACCGTGGGACAAAGGAGGCTTGGCTACACCTTC	CASTVGQRRLGYTF
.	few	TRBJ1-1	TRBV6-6	TGTGCCAGCACCACGGACACCACTGAAGCTTTCTTT	CASTTDTTEAFF
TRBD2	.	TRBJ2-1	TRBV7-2	TGTGCCACCGGACTAGCGGGGGGTACCTACAATGAGCAGTTCTTC	CATGLAGGTYNEQFF
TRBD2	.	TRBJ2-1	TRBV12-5	TGTGCTAGTGGTGATATAGCGGGAGGGCCGAATAAGCAGTTCTTC	CASGDIAGGPNKQFF
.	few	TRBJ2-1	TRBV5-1	TGCGCCAGCAGCTTGTCCGTGGGCTATGAGCAGTTCTTC	CASSLSVGYEQFF
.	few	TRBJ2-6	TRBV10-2	TGCGCCAGCAGTGAGGGACGGATACCTCCGAGCTCTGGGGCCAACGTCCTGACTTTC	CASSEGRIPPSSGANVLTF
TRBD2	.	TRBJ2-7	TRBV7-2	TGTGCCAGCAGCCCATTAGCGACCCGGGGGGACGAGCAGTACTTC	CASSPLATRGDEQYF